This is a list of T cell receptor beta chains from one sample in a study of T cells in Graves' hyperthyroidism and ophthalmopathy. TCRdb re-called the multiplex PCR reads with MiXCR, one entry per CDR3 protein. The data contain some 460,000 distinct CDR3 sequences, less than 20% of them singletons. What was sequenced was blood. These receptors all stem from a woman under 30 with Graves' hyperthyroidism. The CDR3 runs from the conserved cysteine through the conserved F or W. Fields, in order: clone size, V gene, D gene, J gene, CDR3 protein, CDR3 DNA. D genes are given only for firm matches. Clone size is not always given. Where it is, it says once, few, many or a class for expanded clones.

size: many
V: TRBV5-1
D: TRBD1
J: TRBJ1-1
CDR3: CASSQTTGKVGTEAFF
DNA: TGCGCCAGCAGCCAAACGACAGGGAAGGTCGGCACTGAAGCTTTCTTT

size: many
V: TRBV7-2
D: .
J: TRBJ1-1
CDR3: CASSLLGRGDGTEAFF
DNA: TGTGCCAGCAGCTTACTCGGTCGGGGGGATGGCACTGAAGCTTTCTTT

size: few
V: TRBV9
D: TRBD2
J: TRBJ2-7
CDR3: CASSVGSSGGTYEQYF
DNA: TGTGCCAGCAGCGTGGGGTCTAGCGGGGGTACCTACGAGCAGTACTTC

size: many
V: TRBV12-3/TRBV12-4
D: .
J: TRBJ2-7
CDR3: CASSPIGPAAPYEQYF
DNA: TGTGCCAGCAGCCCCATCGGGCCGGCAGCTCCCTACGAGCAGTACTTC

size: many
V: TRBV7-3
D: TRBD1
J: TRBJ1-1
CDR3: CASSLGQGTEAFF
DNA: TGTGCCAGCAGCCTAGGACAGGGGACTGAAGCTTTCTTT

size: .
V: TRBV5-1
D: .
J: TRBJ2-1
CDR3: CASSNLGHLDYNEQFF
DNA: TGCGCCAGCAGCAACCTTGGACACCTAGACTACAATGAGCAGTTCTTC

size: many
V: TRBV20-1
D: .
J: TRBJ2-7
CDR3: CSARDGLTGYEQYF
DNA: TGCAGTGCTAGAGATGGCTTGACTGGCTACGAGCAGTACTTC

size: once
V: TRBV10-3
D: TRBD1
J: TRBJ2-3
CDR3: CAISAGTGPGGTQYF
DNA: TGTGCCATCAGTGCAGGGACAGGGCCTGGAGGTACGCAGTATTTT

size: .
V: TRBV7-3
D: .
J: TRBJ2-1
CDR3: CASSFDIGPYNEQFF
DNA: TGTGCCAGCAGCTTCGACATCGGACCCTACAATGAGCAGTTCTTC

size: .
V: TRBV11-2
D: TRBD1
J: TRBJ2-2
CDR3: CASSIIRGQGVLGELFF
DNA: TGTGCCAGCAGCATCATTCGGGGACAGGGGGTTTTGGGGGAGCTGTTTTTT

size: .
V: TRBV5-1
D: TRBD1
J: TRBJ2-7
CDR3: CASSRFGDSNYEQYF
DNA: TGCGCCAGCAGCCGATTCGGGGACAGTAACTACGAGCAGTACTTC

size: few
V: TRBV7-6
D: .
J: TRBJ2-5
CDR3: CASSLNRGYQETQYF
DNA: TGTGCCAGCAGCTTAAATCGGGGGTACCAAGAGACCCAGTACTTC

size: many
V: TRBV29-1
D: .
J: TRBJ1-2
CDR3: CSVEELRTSLEYGYTF
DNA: TGCAGCGTTGAAGAGCTTCGGACATCATTGGAGTATGGCTACACCTTC

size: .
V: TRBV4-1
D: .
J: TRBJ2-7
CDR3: CASSQAAYVGTEQYF
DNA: TGCGCCAGCAGCCAAGCGGCCTATGTTGGGACCGAGCAGTACTTC

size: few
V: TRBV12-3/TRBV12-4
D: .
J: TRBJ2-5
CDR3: CASSFGGGPETQYF
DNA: TGTGCCAGCAGTTTTGGGGGGGGGCCAGAGACCCAGTACTTC

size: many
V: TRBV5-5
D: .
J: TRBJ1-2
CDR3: CASSLVVRGGGYTF
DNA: TGTGCCAGCAGCTTGGTGGTCCGGGGCGGCGGCTACACCTTC

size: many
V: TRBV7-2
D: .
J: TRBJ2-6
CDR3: CASSLTTTSSGANVLTF
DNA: TGTGCCAGCAGCTTAACAACAACTAGCTCTGGGGCCAACGTCCTGACTTTC

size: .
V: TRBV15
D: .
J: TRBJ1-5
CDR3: CATSRDGGFNQPQHF
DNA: TGTGCCACCAGCAGAGATGGGGGGTTCAATCAGCCCCAGCATTTT

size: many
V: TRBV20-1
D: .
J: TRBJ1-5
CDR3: CSASGDSNQPQHF
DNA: TGCAGTGCTAGCGGTGATAGCAATCAGCCCCAGCATTTT

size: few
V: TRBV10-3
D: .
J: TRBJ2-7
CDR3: CAISETAEQYF
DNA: TGTGCCATCAGTGAGACGGCGGAGCAGTACTTC

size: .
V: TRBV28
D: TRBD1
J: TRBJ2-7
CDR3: CASSERQGPYEQYF
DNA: TGTGCCAGCAGCGAAAGACAGGGACCCTACGAGCAGTACTTC

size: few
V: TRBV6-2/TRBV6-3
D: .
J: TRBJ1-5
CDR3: CASSVLPPTSFGISNQPQHF
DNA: TGTGCCAGCAGTGTTCTCCCCCCGACCTCGTTTGGAATTAGCAATCAGCCCCAGCATTTT

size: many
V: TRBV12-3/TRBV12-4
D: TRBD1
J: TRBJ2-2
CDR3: CASSLATGAAGELFF
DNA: TGTGCCAGCAGTTTAGCGACAGGGGCGGCCGGGGAGCTGTTTTTT

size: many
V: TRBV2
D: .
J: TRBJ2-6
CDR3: CASSAEPGANVLTF
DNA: TGTGCCAGCAGTGCAGAGCCTGGGGCCAACGTCCTGACTTTC

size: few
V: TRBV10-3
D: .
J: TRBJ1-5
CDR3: CAISLDSSNQPQHF
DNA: TGTGCCATCAGTTTGGACTCTAGCAATCAGCCCCAGCATTTT

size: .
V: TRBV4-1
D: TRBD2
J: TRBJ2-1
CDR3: CASSQGTSGGAYNEQFF
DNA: TGCGCCAGCAGCCAAGGGACTAGCGGGGGGGCCTACAATGAGCAGTTCTTC

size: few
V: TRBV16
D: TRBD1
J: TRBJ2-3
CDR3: CASSPRTGVSSSTDTQYF
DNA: TGTGCCAGCAGCCCGCGGACAGGGGTCTCGAGTAGCACAGATACGCAGTATTTT

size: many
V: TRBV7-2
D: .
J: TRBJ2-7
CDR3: CASSPTDPFKYSSPSYEQYF
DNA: TGTGCCAGCAGCCCAACCGACCCATTTAAGTATAGTTCGCCCTCCTACGAGCAGTACTTC

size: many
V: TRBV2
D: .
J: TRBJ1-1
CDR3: CASTDGAPKAFF
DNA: TGTGCCAGCACCGACGGGGCGCCGAAGGCTTTCTTT

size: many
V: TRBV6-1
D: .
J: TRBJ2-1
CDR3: CASLSGSYNEQFF
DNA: TGTGCCAGTCTGTCGGGTTCCTACAATGAGCAGTTCTTC

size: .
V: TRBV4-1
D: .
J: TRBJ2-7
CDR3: CASSQVPLPTYEQYF
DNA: TGCGCCAGCAGCCAAGTGCCCCTCCCCACCTACGAGCAGTACTTC

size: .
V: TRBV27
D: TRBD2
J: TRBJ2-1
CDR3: CASSPTSGRSYNEQFF
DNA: TGTGCCAGCAGTCCGACTAGCGGGAGGTCCTACAATGAGCAGTTCTTC

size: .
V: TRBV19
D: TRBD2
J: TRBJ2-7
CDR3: CASRRGLAGAYEQYF
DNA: TGTGCCAGTAGGAGGGGACTAGCGGGAGCCTACGAGCAGTACTTC

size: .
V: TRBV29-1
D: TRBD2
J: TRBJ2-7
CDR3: CSVGLAGSIYEQYF
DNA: TGCAGCGTTGGACTAGCGGGATCTATCTACGAGCAGTACTTC

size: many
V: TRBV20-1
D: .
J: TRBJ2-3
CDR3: CSARGQGGDTQYF
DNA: TGCAGTGCTAGAGGTCAGGGAGGAGATACGCAGTATTTT

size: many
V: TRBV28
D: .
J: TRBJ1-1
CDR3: CASSWGLAGAEAFF
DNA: TGTGCCAGCAGTTGGGGACTCGCGGGGGCTGAAGCTTTCTTT

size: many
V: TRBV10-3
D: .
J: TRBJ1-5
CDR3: CATDKGLGQPQHF
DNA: TGTGCCACGGACAAAGGGTTGGGTCAGCCCCAGCATTTT

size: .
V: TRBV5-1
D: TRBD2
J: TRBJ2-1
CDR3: CASSLAPPAGGYNEQFF
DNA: TGCGCCAGCAGCTTGGCCCCGCCAGCGGGGGGATACAATGAGCAGTTCTTC

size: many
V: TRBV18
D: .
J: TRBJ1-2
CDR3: CASSPTGPGYTF
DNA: TGTGCCAGCTCACCAACGGGGCCTGGCTACACCTTC

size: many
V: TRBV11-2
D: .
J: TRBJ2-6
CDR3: CASSHTDSGANVLTF
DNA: TGTGCCAGCAGCCACACGGACTCTGGGGCCAACGTCCTGACTTTC

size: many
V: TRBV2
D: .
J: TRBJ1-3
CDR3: CASSFPGNTIYF
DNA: TGTGCCAGCAGTTTCCCGGGAAACACCATATATTTT

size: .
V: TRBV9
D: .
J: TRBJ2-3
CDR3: CASSPRDVSTDTQYF
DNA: TGTGCCAGCAGCCCACGGGACGTTAGCACAGATACGCAGTATTTT

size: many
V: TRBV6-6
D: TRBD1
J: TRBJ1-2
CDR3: CASSYGRGSYGYTF
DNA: TGTGCCAGCAGTTACGGCAGGGGGAGCTATGGCTACACCTTC

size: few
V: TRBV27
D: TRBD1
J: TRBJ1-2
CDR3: CASSRTGDLTLESNYGYTF
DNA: TGTGCCAGCAGTCGGACAGGGGATTTAACTTTAGAATCGAACTATGGCTACACCTTC

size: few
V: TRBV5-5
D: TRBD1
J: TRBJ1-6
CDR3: CASSFFIKTGNSPLHF
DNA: TGTGCCAGCAGCTTTTTTATTAAGACAGGGAATTCACCCCTCCACTTT

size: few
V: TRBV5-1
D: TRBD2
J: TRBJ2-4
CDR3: CASREVQAGVGDIQYF
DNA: TGCGCCAGCAGAGAAGTCCAGGCGGGAGTAGGTGACATTCAGTACTTC

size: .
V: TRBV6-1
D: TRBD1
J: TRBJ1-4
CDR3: CASRGDRANEKLFF
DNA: TGTGCCAGCAGAGGGGACAGAGCGAATGAAAAACTGTTTTTT

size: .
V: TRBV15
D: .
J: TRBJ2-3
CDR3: CATSKNKAGLRTGYSTDTQYF
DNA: TGTGCCACCAGCAAAAATAAAGCCGGGCTAAGAACGGGTTATAGCACAGATACGCAGTATTTT

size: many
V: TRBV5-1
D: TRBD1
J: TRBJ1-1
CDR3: CASSLQGEGITEAFF
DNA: TGCGCCAGCAGCTTACAGGGGGAAGGGATCACTGAAGCTTTCTTT

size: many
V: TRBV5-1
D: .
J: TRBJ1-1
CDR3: CASSSATKLSTEAFF
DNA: TGCGCCAGCAGCAGCGCTACAAAGCTTTCCACTGAAGCTTTCTTT

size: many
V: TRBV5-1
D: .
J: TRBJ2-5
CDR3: CASSSTVETQYF
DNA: TGCGCCAGCAGCTCGACTGTAGAGACCCAGTACTTC

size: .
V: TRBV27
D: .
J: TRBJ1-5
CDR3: CASSSLGNSNQPQHF
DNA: TGTGCCAGCAGTTCACTCGGGAATTCCAATCAGCCCCAGCATTTT

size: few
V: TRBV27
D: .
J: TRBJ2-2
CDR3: CASSPLVNTGELFF
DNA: TGTGCCAGCAGTCCTTTGGTTAACACCGGGGAGCTGTTTTTT

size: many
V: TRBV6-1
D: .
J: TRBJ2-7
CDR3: CASSGLTEDEQYF
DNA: TGTGCCAGCAGTGGCCTTACAGAAGACGAGCAGTACTTC

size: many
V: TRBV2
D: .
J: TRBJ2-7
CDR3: CASRRLWLAHEQYF
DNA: TGTGCCAGCAGGAGGCTCTGGCTAGCGCACGAGCAGTACTTC

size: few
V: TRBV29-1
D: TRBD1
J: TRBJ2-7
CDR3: CSVGGGTGPESVQYF
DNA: TGCAGCGTTGGAGGTGGGACAGGCCCTGAGAGTGTGCAGTACTTC

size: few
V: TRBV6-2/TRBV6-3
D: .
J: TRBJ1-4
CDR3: CASSRPLKTTNEKLFF
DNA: TGTGCCAGCAGCCGCCCTTTGAAGACCACTAATGAAAAACTGTTTTTT

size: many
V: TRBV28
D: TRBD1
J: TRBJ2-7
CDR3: CASSLKMGDRAKHGQYF
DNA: TGTGCCAGCAGTTTAAAGATGGGAGACAGGGCTAAACACGGGCAGTACTTC

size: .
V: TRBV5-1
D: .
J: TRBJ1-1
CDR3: CASSLYEGRSAEAFF
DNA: TGCGCCAGCAGCTTGTACGAAGGACGGTCAGCTGAAGCTTTCTTT